These 20 T cell receptor beta chains were all obtained from the same sample, sequenced in a study of beta chain features in type 1 diabetes. Findings and limits, study-wide: Across all four CD4+ subsets, people with type 1 diabetes showed modestly shorter TCRB CDR3s.

Expressed TCRB transcripts were sequenced because the entire RNA isolate underwent reverse transcription. This table comes from immunoSEQ multiplex PCR, and its TCRdb copy is limited to in-frame clones, with some not included. The sample lists 300,000 to 350,000 clones, approximately 9.7% occurring once. These receptors have no identified antigens. Sequenced: central memory CD4+ T cells from blood. These receptors all come from a man under 40 with type 1 diabetes.

This clone was counted between two and nine times. The V gene is TRBV30, the J gene TRBJ2-5, with 9 nucleotides matching TRBD2. CDR3 size: 14 residues. The V gene end was trimmed by 8 bases and the J gene end by 1 base; junction bases not matched to a gene: 8. Germline assignment: CDR1 GTSNPN and CDR2 SVGIG (reference sequence). The CDR3 DNA reads as TGTGCCGGTGACAGGCGGGGGGGCCAAGAGACCCAGTACTTC. It translates to CAGDRRGGQETQYF.

In its sample, this clone was seen a few times. The chain links TRBV14 to TRBJ2-7, with D uncertain. Germline V gene sequence: CDR1 SGHDN, CDR2 FVKESK. Trimming took off 4 bases at V and 1 base at J, with 14 bases between the two ends. The length of the CDR3 is 15 residues. The CDR3 protein is CASSRAPTVSYEQYF. In nucleotides, the CDR3 is TGTGCCAGCAGCCGAGCTCCTACGGTTTCCTACGAGCAGTACTTC.

The chain recombines TRBV5-6 with TRBJ1-2, with 8 bases aligning to TRBD1. CDR1 and CDR2 (germline): SGHDT, YYEEEE. The CDR3 spans 14 residues. The junction had 1 base not matched to a gene; V was cut back by 0 bases and J by 3 bases. Here the CDR3 reads CASSLEGQDYGYTF. The CDR3, as DNA: TGTGCCAGCAGCTTGGAGGGACAGGACTATGGCTACACCTTC.

This chain uses TRBV5-6 with TRBJ2-1; perhaps TRBD2 as D (6 bases). The CDR3 consists of 11 residues. V lost 4 bases, J lost 15 bases, and 14 bases lay in between. CDR1 is SGHDT, CDR2 YYEEEE, per germline. The CDR3 spells CASSTPRGLFF. The CDR3 nucleotides read TGTGCCAGCAGCACTCCCCGGGGGTTGTTCTTC.

The sample holds a few counts of this clone. The CDR3 loop is CSVPRPGTGGAGELFF. DNA of the CDR3: TGCAGCGTTCCTCGACCCGGGACAGGGGGCGCCGGGGAGCTGTTTTTT. The V and J genes are TRBV29-1 and TRBJ2-2; 12 nucleotides agree with TRBD1. This CDR3 has 16 residues. Germline loops: CDR1 SQVTM, CDR2 ANQGSEA. V was clipped by 5 bases and J by 6 bases; unmatched bases: 10.

This clone has just a few counts. The chain uses TRBV6-1 and TRBJ2-1; 9 bases line up with TRBD2. This CDR3 comprises 14 residues. The germline V gene encodes CDR1 MNHNS and CDR2 SASEGT. V lost 6 bases, J lost 4 bases, and 4 bases stayed unmatched. In DNA, the CDR3 is TGTGCCAGCAGGACGACTAGCGGATACAATGAGCAGTTCTTC. It is translated as CASRTTSGYNEQFF.

This clone showed up just a few times. This chain connects TRBV4-3 to TRBJ1-1; 7 bases map to TRBD1. J was trimmed by 3 bases and V by 3 bases; bases with no gene match: 10. Germline values: CDR1 LGHNA, CDR2 YSLEER. This CDR3 region has 16 residues. Here the CDR3 DNA reads TGCGCCAGCAGCCAGACGGCCAGACAGGGAGACACTGAAGCTTTCTTT. Amino acids: CASSQTARQGDTEAFF.

This clone has only a few counts. The rearrangement uses TRBV6-6 and TRBJ2-7; 10 bases match TRBD1. V trimming: 7 bases; J trimming: 4 bases; junction bases outside the gene matches: 10. The CDR3 has 15 residues. Germline CDR1 is MNHNY and CDR2 is SVGAGI (reference sequence). Here the CDR3 DNA reads TGTGCCAGCATCGACGCGGGACAGGGGTCTTACGAGCAGTACTTC. Its protein product is CASIDAGQGSYEQYF.

About this clone itself: This CDR3 is also generated by other DNA sequences in the sample. The chain combines TRBV7-2 with TRBJ2-5, with TRBD1 identical over 10 bases. Germline loops: CDR1 SGHTA, CDR2 FQGNSA. With 3 bases clipped from V and 5 bases from J, the junction kept 0 bases outside the gene matches. The CDR3 length is 13 residues. The CDR3 here is CASSLGQGETQYF. CDR3 sequence (DNA): TGTGCCAGCAGCTTGGGACAGGGGGAGACCCAGTACTTC.

This sequence joins TRBV28 and TRBJ2-7; no firm D call. CDR1 MDHEN and CDR2 SYDVKM come from the germline V gene. The CDR3 has 15 amino acids. V lost 8 bases to trimming and J lost 3 bases, with 20 bases between them. The CDR3, as DNA: TGTGCCAGCCCCCCCCGTGGGCAGGATTTCTACGAGCAGTACTTC. Translated: CASPPRGQDFYEQYF.

J is TRBJ1-1 and V is TRBV2; D not resolved. The germline V and J ends were trimmed by 6 bases and 2 bases, with 10 bases remaining between them. Germline V gene sequence: CDR1 SNHLY, CDR2 FYNNEI. CDR3 size: 13 residues. The CDR3 DNA reads as TGTGCCAGCAGCCTAGAGTCCAACACTGAAGCTTTCTTT. It yields the protein CASSLESNTEAFF.

This clone was detected ten times or more. The junction and the germline gene differ at one end; a read error may be behind it. V and J are TRBV10-1 and TRBJ2-2; D may be TRBD2 (5 bases). The CDR3 has 12 residues. Germline V gene data show CDR1 as WNHNN and CDR2 as SYGVQD (reference sequence). DNA of the CDR3: TGCGCCAGCACTGAGGGCACCGGGGAGCTGTTTTTT. This codes for CASTEGTGELFF.

This chain joins TRBV11-2 and TRBJ2-4; 8 nucleotides agree with TRBD2. The CDR3 has 17 amino acids. V trimming: 1 base; J trimming: 5 bases; junction bases outside the gene matches: 10. CDR1 SGHAT and CDR2 FQNNGV come from the germline V gene. The CDR3 sequence is CASSLGNSAGAQNIQYF. CDR3 nucleotide sequence: TGTGCCAGCAGCTTAGGAAACTCAGCGGGGGCTCAAAACATTCAGTACTTC.

There are a few counts of this clone. This chain links TRBV19 with TRBJ2-2; no reliable D call. Germline V gives CDR1 LNHDA, CDR2 SQIVND (reference sequence). Between the trimmed V and J ends, which lost 8 bases and 0 bases, there was a span of 7 bases. The CDR3 is 13 residues long. The CDR3 sequence: CASVLANTGELFF. CDR3 bases: TGTGCCAGTGTTTTAGCGAACACCGGGGAGCTGTTTTTT. The full variable domain, with the rest looked up from reference TRBV19 and TRBJ2-2, is DGGITQSPKYLFRKEGQNVTLSCEQNLNHDAMYWYRQDPGQGLRLIYYSQIVNDFQKGDIAEGYSVSREKKESFPLTVTSAQKNPTAFYLCASVLANTGELFFGEGSRLTVL.

This clone was counted ten times or more. The V call is TRBV14, the J call TRBJ2-7, with TRBD2 matching over 13 bases. This CDR3 is built from 13 residues. CDR1 is SGHDN and CDR2 is FVKESK in the germline V gene. V trimming: 9 bases; J trimming: 7 bases; junction bases outside the gene matches: 6. DNA of the CDR3: TGTGCCAGTAGACTAGCGGGGGGAGAAGAGCAGTACTTC. As protein: CASRLAGGEEQYF. The full variable domain, with the rest looked up from reference TRBV14 and TRBJ2-7, is EAGVTQFPSHSVIEKGQTVTLRCDPISGHDNLYWYRRVMGKEIKFLLHFVKESKQDESGMPNNRFLAERTGGTYSTLKVQPAELEDSGVYFCASRLAGGEEQYFGPGTRLTVT.

This clone was counted only a few times. The chain recombines TRBV19 with TRBJ2-1, with 10 positions matching TRBD1. This CDR3 region has 14 residues. V lost 4 bases and J lost 10; bases outside the gene matches: 7. From germline, CDR1 is LNHDA and CDR2 SQIVND (reference sequence). CDR3 sequence reads: CASSRQGAFWEQFF. The CDR3 DNA reads as TGTGCCAGTAGTAGACAGGGGGCGTTCTGGGAGCAGTTCTTC.

This clone has a handful of counts. Here the CDR3 DNA reads TGTGCCAGCAGTGAATGGGGACTAGCGGGACCAGGGCAAGAGACCCAGTACTTC. Encoded protein: CASSEWGLAGPGQETQYF. V is TRBV2 and J is TRBJ2-5; 13 nucleotides match TRBD2. V shed 2 bases, J shed 2 bases, and the junction held 8 bases outside the gene matches. The CDR3 runs to 18 residues. Per the germline V gene, CDR1 is SNHLY and CDR2 is FYNNEI.

The chain links TRBV7-2 to TRBJ1-5, with 8 bases that match TRBD1. The CDR3 runs 17 residues. Germline CDR1 and CDR2: SGHTA and FQGNSA. J lost 0 bases, V lost 4 bases, and 8 bases had no gene match. The CDR3 DNA is TGTGCCAGCAGCTCGCACGGACAGGGTTATAGCAATCAGCCCCAGCATTTT. Translating it yields CASSSHGQGYSNQPQHF.

This clone was seen only a few times. CDR3 protein: CASSWDYTGTQYF. In DNA form, the CDR3 reads TGTGCCAGCAGTTGGGACTATACGGGGACCCAGTACTTC. V is TRBV5-4 and J is TRBJ2-5; TRBD2 matches at 7 bases. Germline-derived CDR1 and CDR2 are SGHNT and YYREEE (reference sequence). V shed 5 bases and J 7 bases; nucleotides not matched to a gene: 8. The CDR3 has 13 residues.

The chain joins TRBV18 to TRBJ2-5; D call uncertain. V lost 2 bases to trimming and J lost 0 bases, with 4 bases between them. Germline V gene data show CDR1 as KGHSH and CDR2 as LQKENI. This CDR3 contains 13 residues. The CDR3 reads CASSPSYQETQYF. In DNA form, the CDR3 reads TGTGCCAGCTCACCATCGTACCAAGAGACCCAGTACTTC.